A single sample gave rise to the 3 T cell receptor beta chains below, sequenced in a study of OX40 agonist ivuxolimab in advanced cancers. The library was produced with the immunoSEQ multiplex PCR assay. Entries here come from immuneACCESS through TCRdb and include only in-frame sequences with V and J called. Some clones fail to appear in such tables; in the studies checked, an unresolved V gene covers under half of the shortfall, and the cause of the remainder is unknown. The sample profile shows tens of thousands of clones; around 90% of them were found once. The top ten constitute roughly 58% of the sample. Here the sequenced sample was CD4+ or CD8+ T cells sorted from blood, taken in a trial of the OX40 agonist ivuxolimab. Every receptor here comes from an adult with an advanced solid tumor such as melanoma, head and neck, liver or kidney cancer.

This clone is a singleton in its sample. The chain has TRBV5-1 and TRBJ2-1; D gene ambiguous. Trimming took 2 bases from V and 5 from J, leaving 11 bases between them. The CDR3 spans 14 residues. Germline-derived CDR1 and CDR2 are SGHRS and YFSETQ. CDR3 bases: TGCGCCAGCAGCTTAGTTCAGTTGAACAATGAGCAGTTCTTC. It specifies CASSLVQLNNEQFF. Based on the CDR3 plus reference TRBV5-1 and TRBJ2-1, the full variable domain is KAGVTQTPRYLIKTRGQQVTLSCSPISGHRSVSWYQQTPGQGLQFLFEYFSETQRNKGNFPGRFSGRQFSNSRSEMNVSTLELGDSALYLCASSLVQLNNEQFFGPGTRLTVL.

In DNA, the CDR3 is TGTGCCAGCAGCTCCCCGGTCCGGGAAGGGATGTTCACCGGGGAGCTGTTTTTT. This gives the protein CASSSPVREGMFTGELFF. The V call is TRBV7-9, the J call TRBJ2-2; possible D gene TRBD2, 5 bases. The CDR3 extends over 18 amino acids. Germline loops: CDR1 SEHNR, CDR2 FQNEAQ (reference sequence). Trimming removed 4 bases from V and 4 bases from J, with 22 bases in between.

V and J are TRBV27 and TRBJ1-5; D gene ambiguous. Germline V lookup: CDR1 MNHEY, CDR2 SMNVEV (reference sequence). The ends were cut back, 8 bases at V and 3 bases at J, with 11 bases in the middle. The CDR3 runs 13 residues. The CDR3 loop is CASSLSLNQPQHF. The CDR3 coding sequence is TGTGCCAGCTCCCTGAGCCTCAATCAGCCCCAGCATTTT.